The next 9 T cell receptor beta chains were all read from a single sample in a study of vaccination and CD4 T cells after COVID-19 (dated by TCRdb to the early 2020s). The library was produced with PCR. The instrument given in TCRdb is Illumina iSeq 100. At the Johns Hopkins FTIC core, DNA from the cultured CD4+ T cells underwent TCR sequencing with the Oncomine TCR Beta short-read assay. The public reads were run again by TCRdb, first through fastp at Q25 and then through MiXCR, and only productive beta chains were kept. One record per CDR3 amino acid sequence lists the most common genes and DNA. For this sample the table gives under 20,000 distinct CDR3 sequences, of which 53% were detected only once. Around 7.3% of the sample belongs to the ten largest clones. For these TCRs, the target antigens are not known. Reading the label with the study, this specimen's treatment or condition is: approximately 10-day PBMC culture with coronavirus spike peptide pools or control peptides (ViraFEST assay).

Here the sequenced sample was CD4+ T cells from blood, cultured in vitro, taken before SARS-CoV-2 vaccination. The receptors come from a human donor who had recovered from COVID-19.

The chain recombines TRBV20-1 with TRBJ1-2; possible D gene TRBD1, 5 bases. V dropped 6 bases and J dropped 6 bases, with 17 bases sitting between them. The CDR3 spans 13 residues. CDR1 is DFQATT, CDR2 SNEGSKA, per germline (reference sequence). CDR3 in amino acids: CSAPSGGRNGYTF. The CDR3 DNA reads as TGCAGTGCCCCCAGTGGGGGACGGAATGGCTACACCTTC.

This clonotype was counted between two and nine times. The V call is TRBV6-1, the J call TRBJ1-5; D is uncertain. The CDR3 has 14 residues. In germline, CDR1 is MNHNS, CDR2 SASEGT. V lost 5 bases to trimming and J lost 1 base, with 9 bases between them. This chain's CDR3 is CASSLSLSNQPQHF. CDR3 coding DNA: TGTGCCAGCAGTCTTTCCCTAAGCAATCAGCCCCAGCATTTT.

On this clonotype: One junction end disagrees with the germline gene, perhaps due to a read error. CDR3 region: CASSPGTGVPEQYF. The DNA for the CDR3 is TGTGCTAGCAGCCCCGGGACAGGGGTTCCCGAGCAGTACTTC. The rearrangement links TRBV7-6 to TRBJ2-7; 10 nucleotides align to TRBD1. Germline V lookup: CDR1 SGHVS, CDR2 FNYEAQ. The CDR3 consists of 14 residues.

This clonotype was found a few times. J is TRBJ2-1 and V is TRBV6-2 or TRBV6-3, with D uncertain. Per the germline V gene, CDR1 is MNHEY and CDR2 is SVGEGT. V was pared by 5 bases and J by 6 bases, with 17 bases between. The CDR3 runs 15 residues. CDR3 sequence (DNA): TGTGCCAGCAGTGAGTTGGATCCGGTCGGCAATGAGCAGTTCTTC. Residues: CASSELDPVGNEQFF.

The CDR3 DNA reads TGTGCCAGCAGTTTATTGGGCACAGATACGCAGTATTTT. Encoded protein: CASSLLGTDTQYF. The J gene is TRBJ2-3, the V gene TRBV27; D gene ambiguous. V lost 1 base and J 1 base, leaving 3 bases between the germline ends. The germline V gene has CDR1 MNHEY and CDR2 SMNVEV (reference sequence). This CDR3 has 13 residues.

V and J are TRBV27 and TRBJ1-5; no firm D call. The V and J ends lost 4 bases and 5 bases respectively, with 6 bases between them. In germline, CDR1 is MNHEY, CDR2 SMNVEV (reference sequence). The CDR3 runs to 12 residues. CDR3 sequence: CASSSNDQPQHF. CDR3 nucleotides: TGTGCCAGCAGTTCCAACGATCAGCCCCAGCATTTT.

The CDR3 reads CSAYPGERESYEQYF. Written as DNA, the CDR3 is TGCAGTGCCTATCCGGGGGAGCGGGAATCCTACGAGCAGTACTTC. This sequence joins TRBV20-1 and TRBJ2-7, with 7 bases identical to TRBD2. The CDR3 runs to 15 residues. Unmatched junction bases numbered 12, after V lost 6 bases and J lost 1 base. Per germline, CDR1 DFQATT and CDR2 SNEGSKA (reference sequence).

The V gene is TRBV3-1, the J gene TRBJ2-3; D remains ambiguous. CDR1 and CDR2 (germline): LGHDT, YNNKEL (reference sequence). Between the trimmed V and J ends, which lost 4 bases and 4 bases, there was a span of 12 bases. The CDR3 covers 14 residues. CDR3 sequence (DNA): TGTGCCAGCAGCCCACAGTCCCGGTCAGATACGCAGTATTTT. This encodes CASSPQSRSDTQYF.

This chain uses TRBV6-2 or TRBV6-3 with TRBJ2-2; 15 bases are shared with TRBD2. The J segment lost 4 bases and the V segment lost 4 bases, leaving 1 base of the junction unmatched. CDR1 and CDR2 (germline): MNHEY, SVGEGT. This CDR3 comprises 16 residues. The CDR3 spells CASSWTSGRATGELFF. Written as DNA, the CDR3 is TGTGCCAGCAGTTGGACTAGCGGGAGGGCCACCGGGGAGCTGTTTTTT.